Listed below are T cell receptor beta chains from one sample, sequenced in a study of blood T cell repertoires in COVID-19. TCRdb's copy holds only in-frame clones and misses some; the assay was immunoSEQ multiplex PCR. Among around 80,000 clones listed, about nine tenths were seen once. The specimen was peripheral blood. These receptors all stem from a woman over 75 with acute or convalescent COVID-19. The CDR3 runs from the conserved cysteine through the conserved F or W. Fields, in order: clone size, V gene, D gene, J gene, CDR3 protein, CDR3 DNA. The D gene is left open where the match is weak. Some rows have no size entry. The others give once, few or many, or a class for an expanded clone.

size: few
V: TRBV4-2
D: TRBD2
J: TRBJ2-2
CDR3: CASSQTGTSGSSTGELFF
DNA: TGTGCCAGCAGCCAAACCGGGACTAGCGGGAGTAGTACCGGGGAGCTGTTTTTT

size: .
V: TRBV27
D: TRBD2
J: TRBJ2-7
CDR3: CASSLSMGGVDYEQYF
DNA: TGTGCCAGCAGTTTATCGATGGGGGGGGTTGACTACGAGCAGTACTTC

size: .
V: TRBV6-5
D: .
J: TRBJ2-3
CDR3: CASSSMTGPSTDTQYF
DNA: TGTGCCAGCAGTTCTATGACAGGTCCGAGCACAGATACGCAGTATTTT

size: .
V: TRBV7-8
D: TRBD1
J: TRBJ1-6
CDR3: CASSGDRGSSPLHF
DNA: TGTGCCAGCAGCGGGGACAGGGGTAGTTCACCCCTCCACTTT

size: .
V: TRBV2
D: .
J: TRBJ1-2
CDR3: CASSVNGGAISYGYTF
DNA: TGTGCCAGCAGTGTTAATGGGGGGGCGATTTCCTATGGCTACACCTTC

size: .
V: TRBV11-2
D: .
J: TRBJ2-7
CDR3: CASGQGRGVGYEQYF
DNA: TGTGCCAGCGGCCAAGGTAGAGGTGTTGGATACGAGCAGTACTTC

size: .
V: TRBV7-9
D: .
J: TRBJ1-2
CDR3: CASSHDRRNYGYTF
DNA: TGTGCCAGCAGCCATGACAGAAGAAACTATGGCTACACCTTC

size: once
V: TRBV2
D: TRBD1
J: TRBJ2-3
CDR3: CASSATKGQGDADTQYF
DNA: TGTGCCAGCAGTGCGACCAAAGGACAGGGTGACGCAGATACGCAGTATTTT

size: .
V: TRBV7-2
D: .
J: TRBJ2-5
CDR3: CASSIFPRSETQYF
DNA: TGTGCCAGCAGCATATTCCCACGGTCGGAGACCCAGTACTTC

size: once
V: TRBV28
D: .
J: TRBJ2-7
CDR3: CASSLPTGSEQYF
DNA: TGTGCCAGCAGTTTGCCCACAGGAAGCGAGCAGTACTTC

size: .
V: TRBV23-1
D: .
J: TRBJ1-2
CDR3: CASSLRGGYGYTF
DNA: TGCGCCAGCAGTCTCCGGGGAGGGTATGGCTACACCTTC

size: .
V: TRBV27
D: .
J: TRBJ1-5
CDR3: CASNQGAVQSQPQHF
DNA: TGTGCCAGCAACCAAGGGGCCGTGCAGAGTCAGCCCCAGCATTTT

size: .
V: TRBV7-2
D: TRBD2
J: TRBJ2-3
CDR3: CASSKKLAGGTDTQYF
DNA: TGTGCCAGCAGCAAAAAGCTAGCGGGGGGAACAGATACGCAGTATTTT

size: .
V: TRBV19
D: TRBD1
J: TRBJ2-7
CDR3: CASSTPGQNYEQYF
DNA: TGTGCCAGTAGCACTCCGGGACAGAATTACGAGCAGTACTTC

size: once
V: TRBV9
D: TRBD1
J: TRBJ1-1
CDR3: CASSPRLGQGASEAFF
DNA: TGTGCCAGCAGCCCAAGGTTGGGACAGGGGGCGTCCGAAGCTTTCTTT

size: .
V: TRBV19
D: TRBD1
J: TRBJ2-3
CDR3: CASSIGTGTGTTDTQYF
DNA: TGTGCCAGTAGTATTGGGACCGGGACAGGCACCACAGATACGCAGTATTTT

size: .
V: TRBV19
D: TRBD2
J: TRBJ2-5
CDR3: CASRRSSGSGAQYF
DNA: TGTGCCAGTAGAAGGTCTAGCGGTTCGGGGGCCCAGTACTTC

size: .
V: TRBV29-1
D: .
J: TRBJ2-2
CDR3: CSAGDTGELFF
DNA: TGCAGCGCCGGGGACACCGGGGAGCTGTTTTTT

size: .
V: TRBV5-1
D: TRBD2
J: TRBJ2-1
CDR3: CASSLSLAGRNEQFF
DNA: TGCGCCAGCAGCTTGTCACTAGCGGGACGGAATGAGCAGTTCTTC

size: .
V: TRBV6-1
D: TRBD2
J: TRBJ2-7
CDR3: CASSEDSPGLAEYLSYEQYF
DNA: TGTGCCAGCAGTGAGGACAGCCCGGGACTAGCGGAGTATCTCTCCTACGAGCAGTACTTC

size: .
V: TRBV19
D: .
J: TRBJ1-1
CDR3: CASRRDSIMNTEAFF
DNA: TGTGCCAGTAGAAGAGACAGCATAATGAACACTGAAGCTTTCTTT

size: .
V: TRBV28
D: .
J: TRBJ2-4
CDR3: CASSLLQEGKAKNIQYF
DNA: TGTGCCAGCAGTTTATTACAGGAGGGAAAGGCCAAAAACATTCAGTACTTC

size: .
V: TRBV4-3
D: .
J: TRBJ2-2
CDR3: CASSQDLNRNTGELFF
DNA: TGCGCCAGCAGCCAAGATTTGAACAGAAACACCGGGGAGCTGTTTTTT

size: .
V: TRBV19
D: TRBD1
J: TRBJ1-5
CDR3: CASNFKDRGLQPQHF
DNA: TGTGCCAGTAACTTCAAGGACAGGGGGTTACAGCCCCAGCATTTT

size: .
V: TRBV5-1
D: TRBD2
J: TRBJ2-5
CDR3: CASSLGASGGYETQYF
DNA: TGCGCCAGCAGCTTGGGGGCTAGCGGGGGTTACGAGACCCAGTACTTC

size: .
V: TRBV19
D: TRBD2
J: TRBJ2-3
CDR3: CASSIRTRTATDTQYF
DNA: TGTGCCAGTAGTATCCGGACTAGGACGGCCACAGATACGCAGTATTTT

size: few
V: TRBV19
D: .
J: TRBJ1-1
CDR3: CASSRQVDTEAFF
DNA: TGTGCCAGTAGTAGACAGGTGGACACTGAAGCTTTCTTT

size: .
V: TRBV19
D: .
J: TRBJ1-5
CDR3: CASSDSRNQPQHF
DNA: TGTGCCAGTAGTGACAGTCGCAATCAGCCCCAGCATTTT

size: .
V: TRBV5-1
D: TRBD1
J: TRBJ2-7
CDR3: CASSLEDRGRTYEQYF
DNA: TGCGCCAGCAGCTTGGAGGACAGGGGGCGCACCTACGAGCAGTACTTC

size: .
V: TRBV28
D: .
J: TRBJ2-3
CDR3: CASSLYSGDTQYF
DNA: TGTGCCAGCAGTTTATATAGCGGAGATACGCAGTATTTT

size: .
V: TRBV5-1
D: TRBD1
J: TRBJ1-4
CDR3: CASSLDGTGSKKLFF
DNA: TGCGCCAGCAGCTTGGACGGGACAGGGTCCAAAAAACTGTTTTTT

size: .
V: TRBV5-4
D: TRBD1
J: TRBJ2-7
CDR3: CASSSGQGSSYEQYF
DNA: TGTGCCAGCAGCTCCGGACAGGGGAGCTCCTACGAGCAGTACTTC

size: .
V: TRBV19
D: .
J: TRBJ1-4
CDR3: CATGVQGDGKLFF
DNA: TGTGCCACAGGTGTACAGGGCGATGGAAAACTGTTTTTT

size: .
V: TRBV2
D: TRBD2
J: TRBJ2-7
CDR3: CASSAGGGSYEQYF
DNA: TGTGCCAGCAGTGCTGGGGGGGGCTCCTACGAGCAGTACTTC

size: .
V: TRBV7-3
D: TRBD1
J: TRBJ2-2
CDR3: CASSPDGIDRAGELFF
DNA: TGTGCCAGCAGCCCTGATGGTATTGACAGGGCCGGGGAGCTGTTTTTT

size: .
V: TRBV19
D: .
J: TRBJ1-5
CDR3: CASSVPGRGSNQPQHF
DNA: TGTGCCAGTAGTGTCCCAGGGAGGGGAAGCAATCAGCCCCAGCATTTT

size: .
V: TRBV10-3
D: .
J: TRBJ1-2
CDR3: CAISESAGLYTF
DNA: TGTGCCATCAGTGAGTCCGCGGGCCTCTACACCTTC

size: .
V: TRBV7-6
D: TRBD2
J: TRBJ2-7
CDR3: CASSLGFVAGGLHEQYF
DNA: TGTGCCAGCAGCTTAGGGTTCGTCGCGGGGGGGCTCCACGAGCAGTACTTC

size: .
V: TRBV11-3
D: .
J: TRBJ2-1
CDR3: CASSRLPRDEQFF
DNA: TGTGCCAGCAGCCGACTACCTAGGGATGAGCAGTTCTTC

size: .
V: TRBV11-2
D: TRBD2
J: TRBJ2-1
CDR3: CASSFGLAYNEQFF
DNA: TGTGCCAGCAGCTTCGGACTAGCCTACAATGAGCAGTTCTTC